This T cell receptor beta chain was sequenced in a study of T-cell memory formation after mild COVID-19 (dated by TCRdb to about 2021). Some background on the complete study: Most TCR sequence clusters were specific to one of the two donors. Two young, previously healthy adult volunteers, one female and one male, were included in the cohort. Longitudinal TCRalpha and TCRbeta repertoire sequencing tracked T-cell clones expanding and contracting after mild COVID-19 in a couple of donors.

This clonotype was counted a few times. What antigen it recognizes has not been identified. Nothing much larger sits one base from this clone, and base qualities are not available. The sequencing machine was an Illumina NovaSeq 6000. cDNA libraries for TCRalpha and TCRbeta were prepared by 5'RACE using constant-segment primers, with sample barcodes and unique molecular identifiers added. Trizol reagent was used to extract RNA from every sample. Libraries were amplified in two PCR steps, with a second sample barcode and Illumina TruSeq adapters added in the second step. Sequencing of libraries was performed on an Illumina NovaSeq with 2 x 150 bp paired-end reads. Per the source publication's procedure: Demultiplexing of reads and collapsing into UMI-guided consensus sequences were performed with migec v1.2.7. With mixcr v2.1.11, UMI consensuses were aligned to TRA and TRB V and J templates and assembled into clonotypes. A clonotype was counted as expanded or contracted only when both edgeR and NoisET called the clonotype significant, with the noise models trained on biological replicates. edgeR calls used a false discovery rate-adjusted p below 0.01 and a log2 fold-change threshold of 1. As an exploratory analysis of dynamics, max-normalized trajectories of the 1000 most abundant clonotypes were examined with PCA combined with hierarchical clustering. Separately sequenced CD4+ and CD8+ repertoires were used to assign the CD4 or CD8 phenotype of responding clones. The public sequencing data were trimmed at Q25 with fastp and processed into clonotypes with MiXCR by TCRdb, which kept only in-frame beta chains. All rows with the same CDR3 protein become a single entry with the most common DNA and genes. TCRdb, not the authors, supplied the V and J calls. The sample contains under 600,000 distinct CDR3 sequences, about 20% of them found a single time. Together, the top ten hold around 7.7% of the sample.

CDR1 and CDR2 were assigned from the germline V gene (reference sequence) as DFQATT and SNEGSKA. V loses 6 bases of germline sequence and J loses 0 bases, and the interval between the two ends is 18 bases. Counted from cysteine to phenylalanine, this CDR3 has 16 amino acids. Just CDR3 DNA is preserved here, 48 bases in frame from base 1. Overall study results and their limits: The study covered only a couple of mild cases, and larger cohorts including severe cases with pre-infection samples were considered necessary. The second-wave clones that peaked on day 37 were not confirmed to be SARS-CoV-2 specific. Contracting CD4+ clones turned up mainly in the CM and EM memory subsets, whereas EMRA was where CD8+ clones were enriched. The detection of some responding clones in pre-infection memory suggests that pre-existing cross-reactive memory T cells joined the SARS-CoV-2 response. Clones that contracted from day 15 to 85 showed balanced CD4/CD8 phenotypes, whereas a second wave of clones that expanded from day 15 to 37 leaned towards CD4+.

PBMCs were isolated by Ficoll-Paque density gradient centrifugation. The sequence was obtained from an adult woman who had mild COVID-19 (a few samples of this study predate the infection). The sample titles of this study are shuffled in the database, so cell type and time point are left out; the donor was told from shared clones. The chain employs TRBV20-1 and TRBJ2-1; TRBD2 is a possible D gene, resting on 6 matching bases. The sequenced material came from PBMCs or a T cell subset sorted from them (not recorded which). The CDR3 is CSAFLLEGSSYNEQFF. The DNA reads TGCAGTGCATTCCTCTTGGAGGGTAGCTCCTACAATGAGCAGTTCTTC.